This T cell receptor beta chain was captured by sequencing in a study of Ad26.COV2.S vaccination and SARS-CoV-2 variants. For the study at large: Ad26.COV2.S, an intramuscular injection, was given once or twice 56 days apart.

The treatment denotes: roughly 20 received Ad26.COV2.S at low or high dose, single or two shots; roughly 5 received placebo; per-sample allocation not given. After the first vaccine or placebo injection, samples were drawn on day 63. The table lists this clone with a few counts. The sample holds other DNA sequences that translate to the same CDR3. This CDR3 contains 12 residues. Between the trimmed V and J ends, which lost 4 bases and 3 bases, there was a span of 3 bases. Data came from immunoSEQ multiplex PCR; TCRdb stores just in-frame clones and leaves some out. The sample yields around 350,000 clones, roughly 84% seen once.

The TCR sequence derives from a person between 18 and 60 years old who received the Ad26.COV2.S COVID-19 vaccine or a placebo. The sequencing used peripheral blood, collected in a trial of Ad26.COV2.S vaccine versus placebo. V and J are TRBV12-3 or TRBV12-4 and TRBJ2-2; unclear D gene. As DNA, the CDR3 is TGTGCCAGCAGTTCCGACACCGGGGAGCTGTTTTTT. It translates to CASSSDTGELFF.